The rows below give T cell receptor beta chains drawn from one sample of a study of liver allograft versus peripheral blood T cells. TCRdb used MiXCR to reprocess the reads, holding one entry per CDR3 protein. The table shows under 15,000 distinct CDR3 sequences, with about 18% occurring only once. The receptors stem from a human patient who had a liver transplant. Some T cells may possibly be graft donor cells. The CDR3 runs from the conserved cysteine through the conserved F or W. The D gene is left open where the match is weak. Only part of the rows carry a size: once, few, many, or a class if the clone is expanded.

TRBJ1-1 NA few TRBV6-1 CASSEQGNTEAFF TGTGCCAGCAGTGAACAAGGGAACACTGAAGCTTTCTTT
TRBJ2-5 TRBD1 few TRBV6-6 CASSLGQGPYQETQYF TGTGCCAGCAGTCTAGGACAGGGCCCGTACCAAGAGACCCAGTACTTC
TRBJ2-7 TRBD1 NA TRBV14 CASSQTSLDRAYEQYF TGTGCCAGCAGCCAAACCTCCCTGGACAGGGCCTACGAGCAGTACTTC
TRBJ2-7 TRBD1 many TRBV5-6 CASSTGTGWGEQYF TGTGCCAGCAGCACGGGGACAGGGTGGGGCGAGCAGTACTTC
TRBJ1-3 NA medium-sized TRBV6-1 CASTTTGNTIYF TGTGCCAGCACCACCACTGGAAACACCATATATTTT
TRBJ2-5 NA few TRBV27 CASRRTPGVLTQYF TGTGCCAGCAGACGGACACCCGGCGTGTTAACCCAGTACTTC
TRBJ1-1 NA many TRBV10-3 CAISELTEAFF TGTGCCATCAGCGAACTGACTGAAGCTTTCTTT
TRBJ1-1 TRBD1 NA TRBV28 CASSSLWTGDTEAFF TGTGCCAGCAGTTCACTTTGGACAGGAGACACTGAAGCTTTCTTT
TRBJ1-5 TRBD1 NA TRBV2 CASSRQILQGADQPQHF TGTGCCAGCAGTCGACAGATTCTACAGGGGGCGGATCAGCCCCAGCATTTT
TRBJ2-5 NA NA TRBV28 CASYPSGTLDETQYF TGTGCCAGCTACCCAAGTGGGACACTGGATGAGACCCAGTACTTC
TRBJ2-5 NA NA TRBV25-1 CASSEDRSGRETQYF TGTGCCAGCAGTGAAGACAGATCGGGAAGAGAGACCCAGTACTTC
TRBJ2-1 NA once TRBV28 CASSFGYMSSYNEQFF TGTGCCAGCAGTTTTGGCTATATGAGCTCCTACAATGAGCAGTTCTTC
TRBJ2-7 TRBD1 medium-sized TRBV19 CASSIGGGQGPYEQYF TGTGCCAGTAGTATCGGGGGGGGACAGGGGCCGTACGAGCAGTACTTC
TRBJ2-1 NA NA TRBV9 CASRGEGPGDEQFF TGTGCCAGCCGGGGCGAGGGGCCGGGAGATGAGCAGTTCTTC
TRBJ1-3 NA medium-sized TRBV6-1 CASIANSRSGNTIYF TGTGCCAGCATCGCGAACAGCCGCTCTGGAAACACCATATATTTT
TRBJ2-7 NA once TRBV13 CASTLGSSSYEQYF TGTGCCAGCACCCTAGGGAGCAGCTCCTACGAGCAGTACTTC
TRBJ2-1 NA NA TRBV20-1 CSASGAVSYNEQFF TGCAGTGCTAGTGGGGCGGTTTCCTACAATGAGCAGTTCTTC
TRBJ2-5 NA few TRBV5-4 CASSFRRRDGETQYF TGTGCCAGCAGCTTTCGCCGGAGAGATGGGGAGACCCAGTACTTC
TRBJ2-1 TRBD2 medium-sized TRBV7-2 CASSLAIISGGNNEQFF TGTGCCAGCAGCTTAGCGATAATTAGCGGGGGCAACAATGAGCAGTTCTTC
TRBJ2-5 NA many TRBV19 CASNSPGRRETQYF TGTGCCAGTAACTCCCCGGGAAGGCGGGAGACCCAGTACTTC
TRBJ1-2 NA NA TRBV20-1 CSASDNYGYTF TGCAGTGCTTCGGATAACTATGGCTACACCTTC
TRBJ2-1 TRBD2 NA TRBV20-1 CSARPAGGSSYNEQFF TGCAGTGCTCGTCCAGCGGGAGGGAGCTCCTACAATGAGCAGTTCTTC
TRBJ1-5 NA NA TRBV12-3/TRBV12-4 CASSLAQGNQPHHF TGTGCCAGCAGTTTAGCTCAGGGCAATCAGCCCCACCATTTT
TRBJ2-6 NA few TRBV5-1 CASSLPLGVGANVLTF TGCGCCAGCAGCTTGCCTCTGGGGGTTGGGGCCAACGTCCTGACTTTC
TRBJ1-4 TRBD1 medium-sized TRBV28 CASSLSGGEEKLFF TGTGCCAGCAGTTTATCAGGGGGCGAGGAAAAACTGTTTTTT
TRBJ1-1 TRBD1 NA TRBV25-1 CASSGRDRGRGYAEAFF TGTGCCAGCAGTGGCCGGGACAGGGGGCGCGGATATGCTGAAGCTTTCTTT
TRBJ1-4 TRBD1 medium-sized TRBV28 CASSSSGTGTYEKLFF TGTGCCAGCAGTTCTAGCGGGACAGGAACCTATGAAAAACTGTTTTTT
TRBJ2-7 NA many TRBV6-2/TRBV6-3 CAVGGTPSYEQYF TGTGCAGTAGGCGGGACCCCCTCCTACGAGCAGTACTTC
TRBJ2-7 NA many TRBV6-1 CASSEGTYEQYF TGTGCCAGCAGTGAGGGAACCTACGAGCAGTACTTC
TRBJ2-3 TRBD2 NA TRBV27 CASSSPDRPGTSGRANTDTQYF TGTGCCAGCAGTAGCCCGGACAGGCCCGGGACTAGCGGGAGGGCGAATACAGATACGCAGTATTTT
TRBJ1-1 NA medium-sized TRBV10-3 CAISAGGGGGTEAFF TGTGCCATCAGTGCGGGAGGGGGAGGGGGTACTGAAGCTTTCTTT
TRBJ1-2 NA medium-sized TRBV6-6 CASSSTAGWDGYTF TGTGCCAGCAGTTCCACGGCAGGGTGGGATGGCTACACCTTC
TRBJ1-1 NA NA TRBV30 CAWSVYGAGAFF TGTGCCTGGAGTGTGTATGGGGCGGGTGCTTTCTTT
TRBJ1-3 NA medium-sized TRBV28 CASSPPVRGNTIYF TGTGCCAGCAGTCCCCCCGTGCGTGGAAACACCATATATTTT
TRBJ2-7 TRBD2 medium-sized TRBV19 CASSTPFIAGSSYEQYF TGTGCCAGTAGTACTCCTTTCATAGCGGGGAGCTCCTACGAGCAGTACTTC
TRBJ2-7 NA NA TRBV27 CASSLSATGWRYF TGTGCCAGCAGTTTATCAGCGACAGGTTGGCGGTACTTC
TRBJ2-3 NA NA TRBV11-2 CASSLRGRPDTQYF TGTGCCAGCAGCTTAAGAGGGCGCCCAGATACGCAGTATTTT
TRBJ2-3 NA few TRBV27 CASSLRTADTQYF TGTGCCAGCAGTTTACGTACGGCAGATACGCAGTATTTT
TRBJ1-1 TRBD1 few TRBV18 CASSPPPTGIISRNTEAFF TGTGCCAGCTCACCACCCCCGACAGGGATCATTAGCCGGAACACTGAAGCTTTCTTT
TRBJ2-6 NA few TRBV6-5 CASFKGGAGANVLTF TGTGCCTCCTTTAAGGGGGGGGCTGGGGCCAACGTCCTGACTTTC
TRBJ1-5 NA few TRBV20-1 CSAAAGEQPQHF TGCAGTGCTGCGGCCGGGGAACAGCCCCAGCATTTT
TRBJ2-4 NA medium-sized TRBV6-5 CASSYPITSKNIQYF TGTGCCAGCAGTTACCCGATCACAAGTAAAAACATTCAGTACTTC
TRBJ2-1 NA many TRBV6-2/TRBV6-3 CASNKHGAGGYNEQFF TGTGCCAGCAACAAACACGGAGCAGGGGGGTACAATGAGCAGTTCTTC
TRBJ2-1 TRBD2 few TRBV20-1 CSAPGETSGPYNEQFF TGCAGTGCTCCAGGCGAGACTAGCGGGCCCTACAATGAGCAGTTCTTC
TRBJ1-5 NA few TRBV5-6 CASSLGGWIGGYSNQPQHF TGTGCCAGCAGCTTGGGGGGGTGGATAGGCGGCTATAGCAATCAGCCCCAGCATTTT
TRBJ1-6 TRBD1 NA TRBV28 CASSLGQAGSPLHF TGTGCCAGCAGTTTAGGACAGGCCGGATCACCCCTCCACTTT
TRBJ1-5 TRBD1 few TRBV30 CAWNKGTGRQPQHF TGTGCCTGGAACAAAGGGACAGGTCGTCAGCCCCAGCATTTT
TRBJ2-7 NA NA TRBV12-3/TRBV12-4 CASSLGRDSPYEQYF TGTGCCAGCAGTTTGGGCAGGGACTCACCCTACGAGCAGTACTTC
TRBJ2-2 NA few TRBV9 CASSVATGELFF TGTGCCAGCAGCGTAGCTACCGGGGAGCTGTTTTTT
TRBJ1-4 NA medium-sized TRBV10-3 CAISERLNEKLFF TGTGCCATCAGTGAGCGTCTTAATGAAAAACTGTTTTTT
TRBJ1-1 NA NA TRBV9 CASSVGGRLNTEAFF TGTGCCAGCAGCGTAGGGGGCCGCTTGAACACTGAAGCTTTCTTT
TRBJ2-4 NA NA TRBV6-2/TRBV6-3 CASSYSGRNLDKNIQYF TGTGCCAGCAGTTACTCAGGGCGGAACCTCGACAAAAACATTCAGTACTTC
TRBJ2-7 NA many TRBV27 CASALFSQGNSYEQYF TGTGCCAGCGCTCTTTTCTCCCAGGGGAATAGCTACGAGCAGTACTTC
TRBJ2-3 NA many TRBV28 CASTKRVPDTQYF TGTGCCAGCACCAAGCGGGTCCCAGATACGCAGTATTTT
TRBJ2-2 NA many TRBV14 CASSQEGRIGELFF TGTGCCAGCAGCCAAGAGGGACGTATCGGGGAGCTGTTTTTT
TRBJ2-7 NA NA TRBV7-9 CASSSKFYEQYF TGTGCCAGCAGCTCCAAATTCTACGAGCAGTACTTC
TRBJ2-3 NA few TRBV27 CASSLKGARTDTQYF TGTGCCAGCAGTTTAAAAGGGGCTCGCACAGATACGCAGTATTTT
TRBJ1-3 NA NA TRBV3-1 CASSQVRDSSSGNTIYF TGTGCCAGCAGCCAAGTTAGGGATTCCTCCTCTGGAAACACCATATATTTT
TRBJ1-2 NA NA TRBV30 CAWSENWNYGYTF TGTGCCTGGAGTGAGAACTGGAACTATGGCTACACCTTC